Listed here are 20 T cell receptor beta chains from one sample, sequenced in a study of technical replicates of blood from a handful of donors. Only in-frame clones appear in the TCRdb table, and some are missing; sequencing was by immunoSEQ multiplex PCR. The sample yields some 76,000 clones, around 94% seen once. Material for sequencing was T cells isolated from PBMCs. These receptors all come from a human donor in good health.

This sequence joins TRBV6-5 and TRBJ2-3; 7 positions match TRBD2. Germline V CDR1 and CDR2: MNHEY, SVGAGI. The CDR3 spans 14 residues. V lost 4 bases and J lost 5; bases outside the gene matches: 6. The CDR3 loop is CASSSRTSLDTQYF. CDR3 coding DNA: TGTGCCAGCAGTTCCCGGACTAGTCTAGATACGCAGTATTTT.

This clone has only a few counts. The V gene is TRBV6-5, the J gene TRBJ2-7; perhaps TRBD2 as D (6 bases). Germline loops: CDR1 MNHEY, CDR2 SVGAGI. V lost 2 bases, J lost 3 bases, and 11 bases lay in between. This CDR3 contains 14 residues. CDR3 DNA sequence: TGTGCCAGCAGTTACGTTAGCGGACGCTACGAGCAGTACTTC. Encoded protein: CASSYVSGRYEQYF.

The V call is TRBV5-5, the J call TRBJ2-7; 10 bases match TRBD2. V lost 1 base, J lost 5 bases, and 3 bases stayed unmatched. CDR3 length: 14 amino acids. CDR1 and CDR2 from the germline V gene are SGHKS and YYEKEE (reference sequence). This CDR3 reads CASSLFGTSDEQYF. CDR3 coding DNA: TGTGCCAGCAGCTTGTTCGGGACTAGCGACGAGCAGTACTTC.

Only one count was recorded for this clone. V usage is TRBV10-3 and J usage is TRBJ2-1; TRBD2 matches at 10 bases. Per germline, CDR1 ENHRY and CDR2 SYGVKD. CDR3 length: 15 residues. The junction had 7 bases not matched to a gene; V was cut back by 5 bases and J by 6 bases. The CDR3 DNA reads as TGTGCCATCAGTCTCCTAGCGGGAGTTAGCAATGAGCAGTTCTTC. As protein: CAISLLAGVSNEQFF.

This sequence joins TRBV5-1 and TRBJ2-3; 9 bases match TRBD1. The CDR3 is 16 amino acids. Trimming removed 2 bases from V and 3 bases from J; junction bases left unmatched: 7. CDR1 is SGHRS and CDR2 is YFSETQ in the germline V gene. This CDR3 reads CASSFVGTGKTDTQYF. CDR3 nucleotides: TGCGCCAGCAGCTTCGTCGGGACAGGGAAAACAGATACGCAGTATTTT.

This clone was counted once. J is TRBJ1-1 and V is TRBV28; D perhaps matches TRBD1 (6 bases). The CDR3 runs 14 residues. From germline, CDR1 is MDHEN and CDR2 SYDVKM. V gave up 5 bases and J gave up 5 bases, with 15 bases separating them. The CDR3 here is CASSLRRGGTEAFF. CDR3 bases: TGTGCCAGCAGTCTCCGCAGGGGAGGGACTGAAGCTTTCTTT.

The V gene is TRBV7-8, the J gene TRBJ1-5; D may be TRBD1 (5 bases). V lost 5 bases, J lost 2 bases, and 19 bases lay in between. In germline, CDR1 is SGHVS, CDR2 FQNEAQ. CDR3 size: 17 residues. Here the CDR3 reads CASSRGRGGLGNQPQHF. The DNA for the CDR3 is TGTGCCAGCAGCCGTGGGAGGGGAGGATTGGGCAATCAGCCCCAGCATTTT. Drawing the rest from reference TRBV7-8 and TRBJ1-5, the complete variable domain is GAGVSQSPRYKVAKRGQDVALRCDPISGHVSLFWYQQALGQGPEFLTYFQNEAQLDKSGLPSDRFFAERPEGSVSTLKIQRTQQEDSAVYLCASSRGRGGLGNQPQHFGDGTRLSIL.

The chain has TRBV7-9 and TRBJ1-5; D unresolved. The CDR3 sequence is 12 residues long. Trimming pared 1 base from V and 10 bases from J, leaving 8 bases between. CDR1 and CDR2 (germline): SEHNR, FQNEAQ (reference sequence). CDR3 region: CASSLGVQPQHF. In DNA form, the CDR3 reads TGTGCCAGCAGCTTAGGCGTCCAACCCCAGCATTTT.

The chain employs TRBV29-1 and TRBJ2-5; 9 nucleotides align to TRBD1. V lost 6 bases and J lost 5; bases outside the gene matches: 13. Germline loops: CDR1 SQVTM, CDR2 ANQGSEA. The length of the CDR3 is 15 residues. CDR3 residues: CSVVLGTGFVETQYF. The CDR3 DNA reads TGCAGCGTCGTTTTGGGGACAGGGTTCGTGGAGACCCAGTACTTC.

V gene TRBV6-4 combines with J gene TRBJ1-1, with 8 positions matching TRBD1. Germline-derived CDR1 and CDR2 are MRHNA and SNTAGT. V was pared by 8 bases and J by 4 bases, with 6 bases of the junction left unmatched. The CDR3 covers 13 residues. CDR3 protein: CASRDRRGTEAFF. The CDR3 nucleotides are TGTGCCAGCCGGGACAGGAGGGGCACTGAAGCTTTCTTT.

The V gene is TRBV5-1, the J gene TRBJ1-4, with unresolved D. V was trimmed by 4 bases and J by 0 bases, leaving 13 bases between them. Germline V CDR1 and CDR2: SGHRS, YFSETQ. There are 16 residues in the CDR3. CDR3 loop: CASSPESGTTNEKLFF. The CDR3 nucleotides read TGCGCCAGCAGCCCAGAATCAGGAACAACTAATGAAAAACTGTTTTTT.

J is TRBJ2-7 and V is TRBV29-1, with TRBD2 matching 13 bases. Germline V gene data show CDR1 as SQVTM and CDR2 as ANQGSEA. The CDR3 runs to 15 residues. V was clipped by 1 base and J by 2 bases; unmatched bases: 2. DNA of the CDR3: TGCAGCGTTGAAGTGGGACTAGCGGGGCCCTACGAGCAGTACTTC. Residues: CSVEVGLAGPYEQYF.

The rearrangement joins TRBV5-1 to TRBJ2-2; 7 bases map to TRBD1. CDR3 size: 16 residues. Per the germline V gene, CDR1 is SGHRS and CDR2 is YFSETQ. V trimming: 0 bases; J trimming: 4 bases; junction bases outside the gene matches: 6. CDR3 loop: CASSLDGDSITGELFF. The CDR3 coding sequence is TGCGCCAGCAGCTTGGATGGGGACAGTATCACCGGGGAGCTGTTTTTT. The whole variable domain, remainder taken from reference TRBV5-1 and TRBJ2-2, is KAGVTQTPRYLIKTRGQQVTLSCSPISGHRSVSWYQQTPGQGLQFLFEYFSETQRNKGNFPGRFSGRQFSNSRSEMNVSTLELGDSALYLCASSLDGDSITGELFFGEGSRLTVL.

The chain employs TRBV10-3 and TRBJ2-1; 9 bases fit TRBD2. The V gene's germline CDR1 is ENHRY and CDR2 SYGVKD. With 6 bases clipped from V and 0 bases from J, the junction kept 3 bases outside the gene matches. The CDR3 loop spans 15 amino acids. CDR3 sequence (DNA): TGTGCCATCAGCTCTAGCGGGGCCTCCTACAATGAGCAGTTCTTC. Residues: CAISSSGASYNEQFF.

This chain joins TRBV9 and TRBJ2-7; TRBD1 is a possible D gene (5 bases). V was clipped by 3 bases and J by 7 bases, with 23 bases between them. Looked up from germline, CDR1 is SGDLS and CDR2 is YYNGEE. The CDR3 runs to 16 residues. The DNA of the CDR3 is TGTGCCAGCAGCGGCCAAGGAAGGGGTAGCCTGGGAGAGCAGTACTTC. Amino acids: CASSGQGRGSLGEQYF.

This chain joins TRBV11-2 and TRBJ2-5, with 7 bases matching TRBD1. The V and J ends lost 5 bases and 4 bases, in that order; junction bases with no gene match: 7. CDR1 is SGHAT, CDR2 FQNNGV, per germline. CDR3 length: 14 residues. For the CDR3, the DNA is TGTGCCAGCAGCCTAGCAACAGGGGTAGAGACCCAGTACTTC. It translates to CASSLATGVETQYF.

This sequence joins TRBV19 and TRBJ1-4; 7 bases line up with TRBD1. Germline CDR1 is LNHDA and CDR2 is SQIVND (reference sequence). Trimming removed 2 bases from V and 8 bases from J; junction bases left unmatched: 8. The CDR3 is 15 amino acids. The CDR3 DNA is TGTGCCAGTAGTATAAGTAGACAGGGTGGCGAAAAACTGTTTTTT. Encoded protein: CASSISRQGGEKLFF.

This chain joins TRBV25-1 and TRBJ2-1; unclear D gene. V dropped 2 bases and J dropped 12 bases, with 8 bases sitting between them. Germline loops: CDR1 MGHDK, CDR2 SYGVNS. This CDR3 is 11 amino acids long. CDR3 nucleotides: TGTGCCAGCAGTGAACAGGTCGGGCAGTTCTTC. Its translation is CASSEQVGQFF.

The rearrangement joins TRBV6-5 to TRBJ1-1; D is undetermined. CDR1 MNHEY and CDR2 SVGAGI come from the germline V gene. V lost 5 bases, J lost 4 bases, and 8 bases lay in between. The CDR3 totals 12 residues. CDR3 protein: CASSPSGTEAFF. CDR3 sequence (DNA): TGTGCCAGCAGTCCCAGCGGCACTGAAGCTTTCTTT.

The chain uses TRBV5-5 and TRBJ2-7; 10 bases agree with TRBD2. The CDR3 loop spans 14 amino acids. Germline V gene lookup returns CDR1 SGHKS and CDR2 YYEKEE (reference sequence). Losses at the gene ends were 3 bases for V and 1 base for J; bases not matched to a gene: 1. The CDR3 DNA sequence: TGTGCCAGCAGCTCAGCGGGAGGGTCCTACGAGCAGTACTTC. It codes for CASSSAGGSYEQYF.